The sequence of this T cell receptor (beta chain) was determined in a study of siplizumab effects on memory and regulatory T cells. Study-wide findings and caveats: In unstimulated cells, naive T cells appeared more diverse than memory T cells and seemed major alloresponse contributors. No naive or memory phenotype could be assigned to roughly 75-97% of proliferating clones. Unstimulated subset assignment was obtained for only a minor fraction of alloreactive clones.

The table came from immunoSEQ multiplex PCR; TCRdb's copy has only in-frame clones and leaves some out. Counted here are around 86,000 clones, 90% to 95% occurring once; the ten biggest clones make up roughly 0.29%. The CDR3 spans 13 residues. Germline V gene sequence: CDR1 MNHEY, CDR2 SVGAGI. Trimming stripped 6 bases from V and 1 base from J, with 7 bases between. On this clone itself: Antigen unknown.

The receptor comes from a human donor in good health. Sequenced material: non-Treg CD4+ T cells sorted from blood. The rearrangement uses TRBV6-5 and TRBJ1-5; D is ambiguous. The CDR3 region has the DNA TGTGCCAGCAGCAGACGGAGCAATCAGCCCCAGCATTTT. Translated, it gives CASSRRSNQPQHF.